This T cell receptor (beta chain) was identified in a study of blood T cell repertoires in COVID-19 (dated by TCRdb to the early 2020s). Concerning the study at large: Samples covering the acute and convalescent phases of COVID-19 were provided by collaborators in the United States, Italy and Spain. The material from the prospective study consisted of cDNA or gDNA derived from T cells, B-cell-depleted T cells, or PBMCs. The dataset comprised deeply sampled blood TCRbeta repertoires from subjects exposed to, actively infected with, or recovered from COVID-19. A freely available public database, intended as a resource for researchers studying the immune response to SARS-CoV-2, is where the repertoires were released. Samples came from the ongoing ImmuneRACE study (first 160 participants) plus 1,254 subjects from 6 global collaborators. The sample metadata nearly always contained a de-identified subject ID, COVID-19 status, age in years and sex. Where available, HLA class I and class II types were obtained from metadata supplied by the sample provider rather than from assay-based typing. Points the paper makes about the study in general: Clinical and demographic metadata were provided uncurated, with the amount varying by source and participant.

As encoded in the germline V gene, CDR1 is MDHEN while CDR2 is SYDVKM. V drops 6 bases and J drops 2 bases, leaving 11 bases in between. The CDR3, from cysteine to phenylalanine, totals 13 residues. CDR3 DNA only is kept here, 39 bases in frame from base 1. Each collaborating institution followed its own protocols to collect whole blood in K2EDTA tubes. For TCRbeta analysis, collaborator samples were shipped as frozen whole blood, as isolated PBMCs, or as DNA extracted from either sample type. TCRbeta CDR3 regions were amplified from genomic DNA by means of the immunoSEQ Assay, a bias-controlled multiplex PCR. The authors' analysis ran thus. Within the assay, amplification of reference gene primers was used to estimate how many nucleated cells each sample contained. Sequence reads were collapsed and filtered to measure the absolute abundance of every unique TCRbeta CDR3 rearrangement. For each sample, productive Simpson clonality was calculated as the square root of Simpson's diversity index over productive rearrangements. TCRdb re-hosts the immuneACCESS table, in-frame sequences only. Its copies lack some clones; in the studies checked, an unresolved V gene accounts for under half of them, and the cause for the rest is not known. V and J calls and clone size come straight from that table; D and trimming were deduced from the DNA. Recorded for this sample are around 84,000 clones; about four fifths of them occurred a single time. Jointly, the top ten make up 12% of the sample.

As for this clone: Its binding antigen is unknown. No much larger clone exists at a distance of one base, and base qualities are not known.

The chain was built from TRBV28 and TRBJ2-7, and the D gene may be TRBD1, 5 bases matching. This clonotype was obtained from a woman aged 40 to 55 with active or convalescent COVID-19. The sample was peripheral blood. The CDR3 region reads CASRPTDTYEQYF. The DNA sequence is TGTGCCAGCAGACCGACAGATACCTACGAGCAGTACTTC. Reference TRBV28 and TRBJ2-7 genes cover what lies past the CDR3, so the full variable domain is DVKVTQSSRYLVKRTGEKVFLECVQDMDHENMFWYRQDPGLGLRLIYFSYDVKMKEKGDIPEGYSVSREKKERFSLILESASTNQTSMYLCASRPTDTYEQYFGPGTRLTVT.